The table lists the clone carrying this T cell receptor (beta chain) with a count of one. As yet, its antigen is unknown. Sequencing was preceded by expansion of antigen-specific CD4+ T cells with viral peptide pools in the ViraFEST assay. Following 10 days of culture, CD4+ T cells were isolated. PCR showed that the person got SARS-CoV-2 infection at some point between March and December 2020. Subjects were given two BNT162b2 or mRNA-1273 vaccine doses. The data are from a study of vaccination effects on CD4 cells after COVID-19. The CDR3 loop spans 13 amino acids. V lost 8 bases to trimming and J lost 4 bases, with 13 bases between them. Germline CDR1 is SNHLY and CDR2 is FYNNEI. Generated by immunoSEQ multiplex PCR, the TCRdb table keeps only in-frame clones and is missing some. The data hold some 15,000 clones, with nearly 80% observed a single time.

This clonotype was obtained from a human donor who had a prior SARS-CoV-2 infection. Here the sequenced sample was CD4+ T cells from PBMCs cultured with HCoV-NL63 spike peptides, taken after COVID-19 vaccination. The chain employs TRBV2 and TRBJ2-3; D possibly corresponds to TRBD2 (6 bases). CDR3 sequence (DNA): TGTGCCAGCGACAAGTGGGGGGCAGATACGCAGTATTTT. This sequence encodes CASDKWGADTQYF. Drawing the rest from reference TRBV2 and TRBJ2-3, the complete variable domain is EPEVTQTPSHQVTQMGQEVILRCVPISNHLYFYWYRQILGQKVEFLVSFYNNEISEKSEIFDDQFSVERPDGSNFTLKIRSTKLEDSAMYFCASDKWGADTQYFGPGTRLTVL.